Shown below are 29 T cell receptor beta chains from a single sample sequenced in a study of T cells after somatic rescue of genetic block (dated by TCRdb to the early 2020s). The library was obtained by the immunoSEQ multiplex PCR assay. TCRdb re-hosts the immuneACCESS table, in-frame sequences only. Its copies lack some clones; in the studies checked, an unresolved V gene accounts for under half of them, and the cause for the rest is not known. The sample table holds approximately 100,000 clones, of which about 87% were seen once. Around 1.6% of the sample comes from the top ten. Sequenced sample: peripheral blood mononuclear cells (PBMCs). Receptors were obtained from a woman between 18 and 29 years old.

This clone was detected once. This chain joins TRBV30 and TRBJ1-4, with D unresolved. CDR1 is GTSNPN and CDR2 is SVGIG in the germline V gene (reference sequence). V was shortened by 5 bases and J by 3 bases, with 16 bases between the two germline ends. CDR3 length equals 15 residues. The CDR3 loop is CAWATAGGANEKLFF. The CDR3 nucleotides are TGTGCCTGGGCGACCGCAGGCGGCGCTAATGAAAAACTGTTTTTT.

V gene TRBV28 combines with J gene TRBJ1-5; no clear D gene. The V end lost 1 base, the J end lost 8 bases, and 15 bases lay between the germline ends. Per the germline V gene, CDR1 is MDHEN and CDR2 is SYDVKM. The CDR3 runs 15 residues. This CDR3 reads CASSLYLWANKPQHF. The DNA for the CDR3 is TGTGCCAGCAGTTTATATCTTTGGGCTAATAAGCCCCAGCATTTT.

The genes are TRBV27 and TRBJ1-5; TRBD1 might be the D (5 bases). CDR3 length equals 14 residues. Trimming shortened V by 6 bases and J by 0 bases, and 9 bases separated the two germline ends. Germline V gives CDR1 MNHEY, CDR2 SMNVEV (reference sequence). The CDR3 loop is CASRGLGSNQPQHF. The CDR3 DNA reads as TGTGCCAGCAGGGGGCTGGGTAGCAATCAGCCCCAGCATTTT.

Comments on this clone: This sample includes further DNA sequences coding for the same CDR3. CDR3 coding DNA: TGTGCCAGCAGCTTAGCGCGAAGGGGCCCCTACGAGCAGTACTTC. It is translated as CASSLARRGPYEQYF. V is TRBV7-9 and J is TRBJ2-7; tentatively, D is TRBD1 (5 bases). CDR1 is SEHNR, CDR2 FQNEAQ, per germline (reference sequence). The CDR3 spans 15 residues. The V end was cut by 0 bases, the J end by 2 bases, with 11 bases between. Full variable domain (remainder filled in from reference TRBV7-9 and TRBJ2-7): DTGVSQNPRHKITKRGQNVTFRCDPISEHNRLYWYRQTLGQGPEFLTYFQNEAQLEKSRLLSDRFSAERPKGSFSTLEIQRTEQGDSAMYLCASSLARRGPYEQYFGPGTRLTVT.

This rearrangement joins TRBV19 to TRBJ2-7; 8 bases fit TRBD1. This CDR3 comprises 13 residues. Germline CDR1 LNHDA, CDR2 SQIVND (reference sequence). V lost 10 bases, J lost 0 bases, and 5 bases stayed unmatched. The CDR3 is CATKGTGSYEQYF. Written as DNA, the CDR3 is TGTGCCACCAAGGGGACAGGCTCCTACGAGCAGTACTTC.

CDR3 loop: CASSYSTGGHTEAFF. For the CDR3, the DNA is TGTGCCAGCAGTTACTCGACTGGGGGCCACACTGAAGCTTTCTTT. The chain links TRBV6-5 to TRBJ1-1; TRBD1 is a possible D gene (6 bases). CDR3 length equals 15 residues. V gave up 0 bases and J gave up 3 bases, with 11 bases separating them. The germline gives CDR1 MNHEY, CDR2 SVGAGI.

In nucleotides, the CDR3 is TGTGCTAGTGGTTTGGGGACAGGGAACACCGGGGAGCTGTTTTTT. It translates to CASGLGTGNTGELFF. V is TRBV12-5 and J is TRBJ2-2; the match to TRBD1 covers 7 bases. V trimming: 1 base; J trimming: 1 base; junction bases outside the gene matches: 0. Germline V lookup: CDR1 LGHNT, CDR2 FRNRAP. The CDR3 is 15 residues long.

This chain connects TRBV19 to TRBJ1-2; 10 bases match TRBD1. V shed 4 bases and J 2 bases; nucleotides not matched to a gene: 10. CDR1 is LNHDA and CDR2 is SQIVND in the germline V gene (reference sequence). The CDR3 covers 17 residues. In nucleotides, the CDR3 is TGTGCCAGTAGTAAAGGGACAGGGGAGGCTCTCAACTATGGCTACACCTTC. As protein: CASSKGTGEALNYGYTF.

CDR3 sequence (DNA): TGTGCCAGCTCACCACAAGGGGCATATTATGGCTACACCTTC. The encoded protein is CASSPQGAYYGYTF. The chain uses TRBV18 and TRBJ1-2, with D perhaps TRBD1 (5 bases). From germline, CDR1 is KGHSH and CDR2 LQKENI. The CDR3 has 14 amino acids. Trimming stripped 1 base from V and 5 bases from J, with 11 bases between.

V and J are TRBV6-6 and TRBJ2-1; the D gene is possibly TRBD2 (6 bases). Germline values: CDR1 MNHNY, CDR2 SVGAGI (reference sequence). This CDR3 has 15 residues. Trimming took 5 bases from V and 0 from J, leaving 11 bases between them. Written as DNA, the CDR3 is TGTGCCAGCAGTGTAGCGGTTAGCTCCTACAATGAGCAGTTCTTC. Residues: CASSVAVSSYNEQFF.

The chain links TRBV21-1 to TRBJ1-2; the tabulated D call, TRBD1, remains unverified against the DNA. TRBV21-1 constitutes a pseudogene. This CDR3 is built from 16 residues. CDR3 coding DNA: TGTGCCAGCAGCAAGGGCCCAGGGGTCCCTAACTATGGCTACACCTTC. Amino acids: CASSKGPGVPNYGYTF.

The V and J genes are TRBV7-9 and TRBJ2-4, with 8 nucleotides matching TRBD1. Trimming at V came to 1 base and at J to 8 bases, leaving 1 base not matched to a gene. Germline V gene data show CDR1 as SEHNR and CDR2 as FQNEAQ (reference sequence). CDR3 size: 13 residues. The CDR3 DNA sequence: TGTGCCAGCAGCTTAGACAGGGGGGACATTCAGTACTTC. It translates to CASSLDRGDIQYF.

V and J are TRBV5-4 and TRBJ2-1; no reliable D call. The CDR3 extends over 13 amino acids. Germline V CDR1 and CDR2: SGHNT, YYREEE (reference sequence). V lost 1 base and J 8 bases, leaving 10 bases between the germline ends. This chain's CDR3 is CASSLTGVHEQFF. The CDR3 coding sequence is TGTGCCAGCAGCTTGACGGGCGTCCATGAGCAGTTCTTC.

The chain carries TRBV7-8 and TRBJ2-7; 10 nucleotides match TRBD2. The CDR3 sequence is 15 residues long. Germline V gene lookup returns CDR1 SGHVS and CDR2 FQNEAQ. After removal of 5 bases from V and 1 base from J, the junction contained 5 bases not matched to a gene. The CDR3 DNA sequence: TGTGCCAGCAGCCAGCAACTAGCGGGGTCCTACGAGCAGTACTTC. As protein: CASSQQLAGSYEQYF. Using reference TRBV7-8 and TRBJ2-7 for the parts outside the CDR3, the full variable domain is GAGVSQSPRYKVAKRGQDVALRCDPISGHVSLFWYQQALGQGPEFLTYFQNEAQLDKSGLPSDRFFAERPEGSVSTLKIQRTQQEDSAVYLCASSQQLAGSYEQYFGPGTRLTVT.

The rearrangement joins TRBV30 to TRBJ1-1, with D possibly matching TRBD1 (6 bases). The V gene's germline CDR1 is GTSNPN and CDR2 SVGIG (reference sequence). CDR3 length: 13 amino acids. V was cut by 5 bases and J by 4 bases, with 14 bases left in between. For the CDR3, the DNA is TGTGCCTGGGCCTCAGGGGTGGGCACTGAAGCTTTCTTT. This encodes CAWASGVGTEAFF.

The V and J genes are TRBV19 and TRBJ2-1; TRBD2 aligns across 8 bases. V shed 6 bases, J shed 6 bases, and the junction held 4 bases outside the gene matches. Germline loops: CDR1 LNHDA, CDR2 SQIVND (reference sequence). The CDR3 consists of 13 residues. CDR3 in DNA: TGTGCCAGTAGCGGGAGGGCGGTCAATGAGCAGTTCTTC. It yields the protein CASSGRAVNEQFF.

V and J are TRBV2 and TRBJ2-5; 14 bases are shared with TRBD2. Germline lookup yields CDR1 SNHLY and CDR2 FYNNEI. The CDR3 is 18 residues long. Losses at the gene ends were 7 bases for V and 5 bases for J; bases not matched to a gene: 15. The CDR3 DNA is TGTGCCAGCAAGGGGACTAGCGGGAGCCAATGGGCGTACGAGACCCAGTACTTC. It translates to CASKGTSGSQWAYETQYF. Filled out from reference TRBV2 and TRBJ2-5, the complete variable domain reads EPEVTQTPSHQVTQMGQEVILRCVPISNHLYFYWYRQILGQKVEFLVSFYNNEISEKSEIFDDQFSVERPDGSNFTLKIRSTKLEDSAMYFCASKGTSGSQWAYETQYFGPGTRLLVL.

The V gene is TRBV13, the J gene TRBJ1-2; D may be TRBD1 (6 bases). CDR1 PRHDT and CDR2 FYEKMQ come from the germline V gene (reference sequence). With 3 bases removed from V and 0 bases from J, the gap between germline ends came to 11 bases. The CDR3 consists of 15 residues. The CDR3 loop is CASSFEDRPNYGYTF. The CDR3, as DNA: TGTGCCAGCAGCTTTGAGGACAGACCTAACTATGGCTACACCTTC.

This chain joins TRBV29-1 and TRBJ2-2; TRBD2 agrees at 7 bases. The CDR3 covers 13 residues. CDR1 and CDR2 (germline): SQVTM, ANQGSEA. V trimming: 5 bases; J trimming: 5 bases; junction bases outside the gene matches: 5. The DNA for the CDR3 is TGCAGCGTTCGCAGGGAGGGTACCGGGGAGCTGTTTTTT. This translates into CSVRREGTGELFF.

This clone has a handful of counts. The chain links TRBV4-1 to TRBJ2-3, with TRBD2 identical over 7 bases. The germline V gene encodes CDR1 MGHRA and CDR2 YSYEKL. V dropped 1 base and J dropped 2; count of bases not matched to a gene: 9. This CDR3 has 17 residues. The CDR3 DNA sequence: TGCGCCAGCAGCCAAGTTGACTTGGGACTATCCACAGATACGCAGTATTTT. Encoded protein: CASSQVDLGLSTDTQYF.

The J gene is TRBJ2-7, the V gene TRBV4-1; D remains ambiguous. Germline assignment: CDR1 MGHRA and CDR2 YSYEKL. Trimming took off 0 bases at V and 1 base at J, with 7 bases between the two ends. The CDR3 length is 14 residues. CDR3 sequence reads: CASSQEDRSYEQYF. The CDR3 nucleotides read TGCGCCAGCAGCCAAGAGGACCGTTCCTACGAGCAGTACTTC.

The chain has TRBV29-1 and TRBJ1-2; 10 bases match TRBD1. Germline V lookup: CDR1 SQVTM, CDR2 ANQGSEA. This CDR3 is 16 amino acids long. The V segment lost 1 base and the J segment 0 bases; nucleotides outside the gene matches: 5. DNA of the CDR3: TGCAGCGTTGAAGGCTGGGACAGGGGTCCTAACTATGGCTACACCTTC. As protein: CSVEGWDRGPNYGYTF.

The chain couples TRBV7-6 to TRBJ2-3; D is undetermined. CDR3 length: 12 amino acids. CDR1 and CDR2 (germline): SGHVS, FNYEAQ. Trimming left V 5 bases short and J 6 bases short, with 9 bases between. As DNA, the CDR3 is TGTGCCAGCAGCGCCAACCGGGATACGCAGTATTTT. Protein product: CASSANRDTQYF.

This chain links TRBV5-8 with TRBJ2-7; a possible D gene is TRBD1 (6 bases). CDR3 size: 12 residues. Trimming removed 4 bases from V and 6 bases from J, with 11 bases in between. Germline V gives CDR1 SGHTS, CDR2 YDEGEE. The CDR3 is CASSVGTIEQYF. CDR3 DNA: TGTGCCAGCAGCGTCGGGACAATCGAGCAGTACTTC. Supplemented by reference TRBV5-8 and TRBJ2-7, the full variable domain reads EAGVTQSPTHLIKTRGQQATLRCSPISGHTSVYWYQQALGLGLQFLLWYDEGEERNRGNFPPRFSGRQFPNYSSELNVNALELEDSALYLCASSVGTIEQYFGPGTRLTVT.

This chain uses TRBV27 with TRBJ2-7, with D perhaps TRBD2 (5 bases). CDR1 is MNHEY, CDR2 SMNVEV, per germline (reference sequence). With 5 bases removed from V and 4 bases from J, the gap between germline ends came to 15 bases. This CDR3 is built from 14 residues. CDR3 sequence: CASSLRGPDYEQYF. CDR3 sequence (DNA): TGTGCCAGCAGTCTGAGAGGGCCGGATTACGAGCAGTACTTC.

The chain couples TRBV27 to TRBJ1-2; D possibly corresponds to TRBD1 (6 bases). Germline V gene data show CDR1 as MNHEY and CDR2 as SMNVEV (reference sequence). The V end was cut by 2 bases, the J end by 5 bases, with 9 bases between. The CDR3 is 13 residues long. CDR3 DNA: TGTGCCAGCAGTTTACGGGGGCGATATGGCTACACCTTC. Protein sequence: CASSLRGRYGYTF.

The chain is built from TRBV21-1 and TRBJ1-4. TRBV21-1 is an annotated pseudogene. The CDR3 spans 16 residues. DNA for the CDR3: TGTGCCAGCAGCAAAGAGAGGTGGGGAACTAATGAAAAACTGTTTTTT. The encoded protein is CASSKERWGTNEKLFF.

The V call is TRBV28, the J call TRBJ2-5; D may be TRBD2 (5 bases). The end of the DNA fits TRBJ2-7 better, so the J call may be wrong. There are 14 residues in the CDR3. Looked up from germline, CDR1 is MDHEN and CDR2 is SYDVKM. The CDR3 region is CASIPGVESYEQYF. The CDR3 DNA reads TGTGCCAGCATTCCCGGGGTAGAATCCTACGAGCAGTACTTC.

The chain employs TRBV13 and TRBJ2-7; 10 bases map to TRBD2. The CDR3 has 15 amino acids. The V gene's germline CDR1 is PRHDT and CDR2 FYEKMQ (reference sequence). With V trimmed by 4 bases and J by 3 bases, 6 bases remained unmatched. The CDR3 region has the DNA TGTGCCAGCAGCTCCAGGCTAGCGGGAGTCTACGAGCAGTACTTC. Protein product: CASSSRLAGVYEQYF.